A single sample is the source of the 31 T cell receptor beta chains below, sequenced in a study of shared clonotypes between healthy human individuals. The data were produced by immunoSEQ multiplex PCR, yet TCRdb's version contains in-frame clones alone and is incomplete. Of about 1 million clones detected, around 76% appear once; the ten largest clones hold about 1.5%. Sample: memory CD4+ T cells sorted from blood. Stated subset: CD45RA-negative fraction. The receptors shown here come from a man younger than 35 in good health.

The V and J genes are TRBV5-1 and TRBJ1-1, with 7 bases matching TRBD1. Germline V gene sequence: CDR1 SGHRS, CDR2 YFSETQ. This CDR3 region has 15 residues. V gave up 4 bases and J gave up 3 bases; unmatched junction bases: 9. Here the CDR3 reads CASSRRDSDHTEAFF. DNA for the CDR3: TGCGCCAGCAGCCGGCGGGACAGCGACCACACTGAAGCTTTCTTT.

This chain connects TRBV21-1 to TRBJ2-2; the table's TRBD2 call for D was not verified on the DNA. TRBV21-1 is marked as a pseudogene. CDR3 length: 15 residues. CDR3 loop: CASSKRGGGTGELFF. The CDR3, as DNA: TGTGCCAGCAGCAAAAGGGGAGGGGGCACCGGGGAGCTGTTTTTT.

CDR3 DNA sequence: TGTGCCAGCAGCTGGGTGAGCTCTGGGGCCAACGTCCTGACTTTC. Protein sequence: CASSWVSSGANVLTF. The rearrangement uses TRBV5-6 and TRBJ2-6; D gene ambiguous. CDR3 length: 15 residues. V lost 3 bases, J lost 0 bases, and 7 bases lay in between. CDR1 and CDR2 (germline): SGHDT, YYEEEE. The full variable domain, with the rest looked up from reference TRBV5-6 and TRBJ2-6, is DAGVTQSPTHLIKTRGQQVTLRCSPKSGHDTVSWYQQALGQGPQFIFQYYEEEERQRGNFPDRFSGHQFPNYSSELNVNALLLGDSALYLCASSWVSSGANVLTFGAGSRLTVL.

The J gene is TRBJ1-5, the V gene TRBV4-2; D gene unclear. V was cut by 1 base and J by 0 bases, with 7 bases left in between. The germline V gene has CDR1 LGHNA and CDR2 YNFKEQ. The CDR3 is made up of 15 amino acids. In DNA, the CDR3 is TGTGCCAGCAGCCAAGGAGGCGATAGCAATCAGCCCCAGCATTTT. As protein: CASSQGGDSNQPQHF.

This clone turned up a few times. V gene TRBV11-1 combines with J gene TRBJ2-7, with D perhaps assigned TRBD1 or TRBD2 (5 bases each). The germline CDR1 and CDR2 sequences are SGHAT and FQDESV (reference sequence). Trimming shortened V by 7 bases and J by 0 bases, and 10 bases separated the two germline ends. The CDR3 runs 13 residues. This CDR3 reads CASIGDGSYEQYF. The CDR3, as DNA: TGTGCCAGCATCGGGGACGGCTCCTACGAGCAGTACTTC. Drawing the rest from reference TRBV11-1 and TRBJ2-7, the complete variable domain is EAEVAQSPRYKITEKSQAVAFWCDPISGHATLYWYRQILGQGPELLVQFQDESVVDDSQLPKDRFSAERLKGVDSTLKIQPAELGDSAMYLCASIGDGSYEQYFGPGTRLTVT.

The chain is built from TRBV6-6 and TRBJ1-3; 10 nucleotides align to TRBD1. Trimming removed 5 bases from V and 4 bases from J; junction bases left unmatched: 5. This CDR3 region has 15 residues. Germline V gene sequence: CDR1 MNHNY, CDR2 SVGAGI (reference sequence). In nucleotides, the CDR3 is TGTGCCAGCAGTCGACAGGGGGCGCGAGGAAACACCATATATTTT. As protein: CASSRQGARGNTIYF.

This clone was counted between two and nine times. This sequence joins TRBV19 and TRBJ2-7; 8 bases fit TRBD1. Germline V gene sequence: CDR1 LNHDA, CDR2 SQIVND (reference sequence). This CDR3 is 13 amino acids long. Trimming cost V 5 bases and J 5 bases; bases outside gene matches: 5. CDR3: CASSVPGGHEQYF. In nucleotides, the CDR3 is TGTGCCAGTAGTGTACCAGGGGGCCACGAGCAGTACTTC.

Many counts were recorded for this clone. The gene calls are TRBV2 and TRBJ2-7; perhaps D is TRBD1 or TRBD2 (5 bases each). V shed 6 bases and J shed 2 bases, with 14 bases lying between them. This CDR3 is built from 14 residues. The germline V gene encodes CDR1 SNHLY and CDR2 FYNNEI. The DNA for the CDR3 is TGTGCCAGCAGGGGGACCCCCCCCGCCTACGAGCAGTACTTC. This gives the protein CASRGTPPAYEQYF.

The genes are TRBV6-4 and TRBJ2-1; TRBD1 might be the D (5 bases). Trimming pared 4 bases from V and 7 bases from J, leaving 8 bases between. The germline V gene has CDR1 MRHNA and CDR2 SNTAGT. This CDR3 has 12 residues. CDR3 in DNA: TGTGCCAGCAGTGGCAGGGCAAATGAGCAGTTCTTC. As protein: CASSGRANEQFF.

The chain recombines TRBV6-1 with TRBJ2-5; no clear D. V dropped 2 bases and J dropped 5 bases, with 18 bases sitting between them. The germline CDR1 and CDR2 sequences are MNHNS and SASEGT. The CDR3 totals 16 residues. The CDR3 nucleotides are TGTGCCAGCAGTGAACCGGACCACGCGCCGAGGGAGACCCAGTACTTC. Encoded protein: CASSEPDHAPRETQYF.

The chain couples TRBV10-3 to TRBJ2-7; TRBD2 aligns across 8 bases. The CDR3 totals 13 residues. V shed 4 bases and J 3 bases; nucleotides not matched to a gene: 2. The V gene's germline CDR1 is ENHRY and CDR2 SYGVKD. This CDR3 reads CAISAGLDYEQYF. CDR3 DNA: TGTGCCATCAGTGCGGGACTAGACTACGAGCAGTACTTC.

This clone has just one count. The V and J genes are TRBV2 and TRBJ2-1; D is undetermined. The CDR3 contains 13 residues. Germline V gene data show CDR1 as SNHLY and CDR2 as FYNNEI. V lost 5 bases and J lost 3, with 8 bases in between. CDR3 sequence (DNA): TGTGCCAGCAGTCGGATCGACTACAATGAGCAGTTCTTC. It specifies CASSRIDYNEQFF.

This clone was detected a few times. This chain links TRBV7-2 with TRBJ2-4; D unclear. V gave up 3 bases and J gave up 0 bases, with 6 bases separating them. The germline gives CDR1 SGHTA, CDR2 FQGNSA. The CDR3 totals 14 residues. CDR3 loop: CASSFLRAKNIQYF. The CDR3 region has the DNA TGTGCCAGCAGCTTCCTCAGAGCCAAAAACATTCAGTACTTC.

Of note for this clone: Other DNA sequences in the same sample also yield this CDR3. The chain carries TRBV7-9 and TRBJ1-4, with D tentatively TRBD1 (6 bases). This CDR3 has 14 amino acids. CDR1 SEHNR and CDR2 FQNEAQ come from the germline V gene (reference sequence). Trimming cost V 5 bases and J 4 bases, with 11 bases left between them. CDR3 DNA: TGTGCCAGCAGCCCAGGAGGGGGTAATGAAAAACTGTTTTTT. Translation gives CASSPGGGNEKLFF.

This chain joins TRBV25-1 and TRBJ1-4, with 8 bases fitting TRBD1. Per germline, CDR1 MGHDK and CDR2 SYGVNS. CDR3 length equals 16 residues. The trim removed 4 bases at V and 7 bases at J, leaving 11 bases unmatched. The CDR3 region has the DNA TGTGCCAGCAGTGGGGGTTCAGGGGGCGTGAGTGAAAAACTGTTTTTT. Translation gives CASSGGSGGVSEKLFF.

The CDR3 protein is CASSASTGGGYGYTF. The CDR3 bases are TGTGCCAGCTCGGCCTCGACAGGGGGCGGCTATGGCTACACCTTC. V gene TRBV18 combines with J gene TRBJ1-2; 10 nucleotides align to TRBD1. The CDR3 spans 15 residues. V gave up 6 bases and J gave up 4 bases; unmatched junction bases: 8. In germline, CDR1 is KGHSH, CDR2 LQKENI.

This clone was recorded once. CDR3 bases: TGTGCCAGCAGCCTAGACAGGGCTGAAGCTTTCTTT. Encoded protein: CASSLDRAEAFF. V and J are TRBV28 and TRBJ1-1, with TRBD1 matching 7 bases. This CDR3 region has 12 residues. The J segment lost 6 bases and the V segment lost 6 bases, leaving 4 bases of the junction unmatched. Looked up from germline, CDR1 is MDHEN and CDR2 is SYDVKM.

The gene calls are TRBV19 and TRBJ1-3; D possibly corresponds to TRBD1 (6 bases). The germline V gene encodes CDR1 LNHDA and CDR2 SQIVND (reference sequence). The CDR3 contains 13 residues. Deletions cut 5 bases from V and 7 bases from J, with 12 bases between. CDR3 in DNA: TGTGCCAGTAGTGCGGGACAATACAACACCATATATTTT. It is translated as CASSAGQYNTIYF. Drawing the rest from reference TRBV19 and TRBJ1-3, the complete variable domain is DGGITQSPKYLFRKEGQNVTLSCEQNLNHDAMYWYRQDPGQGLRLIYYSQIVNDFQKGDIAEGYSVSREKKESFPLTVTSAQKNPTAFYLCASSAGQYNTIYFGEGSWLTVV.

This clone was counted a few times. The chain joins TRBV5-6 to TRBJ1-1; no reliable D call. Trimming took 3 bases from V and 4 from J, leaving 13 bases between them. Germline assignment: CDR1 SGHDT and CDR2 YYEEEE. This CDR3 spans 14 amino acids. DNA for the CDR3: TGTGCCAGCAGCTCAATTAGTCGGGCCACTGAAGCTTTCTTT. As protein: CASSSISRATEAFF.

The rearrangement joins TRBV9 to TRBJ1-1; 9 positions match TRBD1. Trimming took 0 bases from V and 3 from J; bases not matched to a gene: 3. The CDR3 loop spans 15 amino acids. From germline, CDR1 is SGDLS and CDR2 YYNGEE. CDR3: CASSVVQGAHTEAFF. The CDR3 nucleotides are TGTGCCAGCAGCGTAGTACAGGGGGCCCACACTGAAGCTTTCTTT.

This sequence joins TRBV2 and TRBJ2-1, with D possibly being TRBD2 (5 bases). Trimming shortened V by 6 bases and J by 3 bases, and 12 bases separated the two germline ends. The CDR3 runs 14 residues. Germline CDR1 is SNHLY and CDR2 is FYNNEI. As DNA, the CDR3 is TGTGCCAGCAGGACCCCCCGGGGCTACAATGAGCAGTTCTTC. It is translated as CASRTPRGYNEQFF.

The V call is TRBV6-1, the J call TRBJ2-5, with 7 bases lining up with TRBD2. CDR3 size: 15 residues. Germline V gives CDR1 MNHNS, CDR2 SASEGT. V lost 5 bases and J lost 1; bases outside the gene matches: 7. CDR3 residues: CASSSRSGGQETQYF. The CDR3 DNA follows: TGTGCCAGCAGTAGTCGGTCGGGGGGCCAAGAGACCCAGTACTTC.

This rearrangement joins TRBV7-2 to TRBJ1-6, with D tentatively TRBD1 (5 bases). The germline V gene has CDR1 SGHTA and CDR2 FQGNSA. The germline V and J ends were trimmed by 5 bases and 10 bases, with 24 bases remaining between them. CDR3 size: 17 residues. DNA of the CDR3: TGTGCCAGCAGCCCCGATCCGGTAGGGACTAAGGGGTCACCCCTCCACTTT. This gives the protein CASSPDPVGTKGSPLHF.

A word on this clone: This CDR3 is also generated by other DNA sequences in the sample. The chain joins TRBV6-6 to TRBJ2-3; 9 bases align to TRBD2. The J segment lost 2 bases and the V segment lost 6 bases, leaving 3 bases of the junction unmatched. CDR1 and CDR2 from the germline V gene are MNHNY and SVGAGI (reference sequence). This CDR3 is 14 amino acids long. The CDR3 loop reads CASRREGLTDTQYF. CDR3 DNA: TGTGCCAGCAGGCGGGAGGGCCTCACAGATACGCAGTATTTT.

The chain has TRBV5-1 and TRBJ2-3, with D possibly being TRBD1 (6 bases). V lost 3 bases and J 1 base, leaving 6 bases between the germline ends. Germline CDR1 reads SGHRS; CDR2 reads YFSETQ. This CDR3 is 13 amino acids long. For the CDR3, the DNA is TGCGCCAGCAGCTACAGGGGCACAGATACGCAGTATTTT. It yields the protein CASSYRGTDTQYF.

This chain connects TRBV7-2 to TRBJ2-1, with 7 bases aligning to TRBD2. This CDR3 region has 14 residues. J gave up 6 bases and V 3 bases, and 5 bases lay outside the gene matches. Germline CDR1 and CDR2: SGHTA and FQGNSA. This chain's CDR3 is CASSFRGDLNEQFF. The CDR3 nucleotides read TGTGCCAGCAGCTTCCGGGGGGACCTCAATGAGCAGTTCTTC.

CDR3 in amino acids: CASSLGLGYNEQFF. The CDR3 DNA sequence: TGTGCCAGCAGTTTGGGTCTAGGGTACAATGAGCAGTTCTTC. V is TRBV7-2 and J is TRBJ2-1; the D is unclear. V dropped 6 bases and J dropped 4 bases, with 13 bases sitting between them. The germline gives CDR1 SGHTA, CDR2 FQGNSA. CDR3 length equals 14 residues.

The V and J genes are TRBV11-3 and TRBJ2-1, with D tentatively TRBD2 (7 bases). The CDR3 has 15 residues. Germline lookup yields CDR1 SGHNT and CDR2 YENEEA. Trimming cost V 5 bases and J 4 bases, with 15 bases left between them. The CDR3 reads CASSPGGRGYNEQFF. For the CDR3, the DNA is TGTGCCAGCAGCCCGGGGGGCAGGGGATACAATGAGCAGTTCTTC.

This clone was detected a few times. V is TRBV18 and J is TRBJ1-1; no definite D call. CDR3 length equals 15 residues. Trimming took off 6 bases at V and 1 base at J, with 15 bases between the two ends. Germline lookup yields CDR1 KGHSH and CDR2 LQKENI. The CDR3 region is CASSPRVATNTEAFF. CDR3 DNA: TGTGCCAGCTCCCCGCGGGTGGCTACGAACACTGAAGCTTTCTTT.

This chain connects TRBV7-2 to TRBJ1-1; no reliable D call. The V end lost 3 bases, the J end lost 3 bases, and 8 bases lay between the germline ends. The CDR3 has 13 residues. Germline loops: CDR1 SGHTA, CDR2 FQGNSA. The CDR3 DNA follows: TGTGCCAGCAGCTTTCGCCGGGACACTGAAGCTTTCTTT. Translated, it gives CASSFRRDTEAFF.

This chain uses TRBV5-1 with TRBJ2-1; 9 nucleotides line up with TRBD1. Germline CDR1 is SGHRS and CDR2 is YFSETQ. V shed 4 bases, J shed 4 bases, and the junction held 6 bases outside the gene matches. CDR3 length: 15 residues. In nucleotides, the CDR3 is TGCGCCAGCAGCCTCCGGGACAGGGATTACAATGAGCAGTTCTTC. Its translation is CASSLRDRDYNEQFF.